These 18 T cell receptor beta chains were sequenced from one sample in a study of long-term antiretroviral therapy in people with HIV (dated by TCRdb to between 2020 and 2023). The immunoSEQ hsTCRB v3.0 assay was used at survey level resolution to sequence the TRB variable region. TCRdb stores this immuneACCESS table with in-frame sequences only. Part of the clones is absent; in the studies checked, under half of the shortfall reflects unresolved V genes, and no reason is known for the rest. The sample includes approximately 29,000 clones, with roughly 84% observed a single time. The top ten clonotypes cover around 6% of the sample. The material sequenced was unsorted PBMCs, taken 0.4 years after starting antiretroviral therapy. These receptors originate from a young man with HIV.

The J gene is TRBJ2-7, the V gene TRBV27, with D possibly matching TRBD1 (6 bases). This CDR3 spans 20 amino acids. Between the trimmed V and J ends, which lost 0 bases and 0 bases, there was a span of 24 bases. The germline V gene has CDR1 MNHEY and CDR2 SMNVEV (reference sequence). The CDR3 DNA follows: TGTGCCAGCAGTTTATCCCACTTGGAATTACAGGGAACCCCCTCCTACGAGCAGTACTTC. This translates into CASSLSHLELQGTPSYEQYF.

This clone was seen only a few times. The gene calls are TRBV6-1 and TRBJ1-5; 8 bases line up with TRBD1. Looked up from germline, CDR1 is MNHNS and CDR2 is SASEGT. The junction had 5 bases not matched to a gene; V was cut back by 3 bases and J by 4 bases. This CDR3 has 15 residues. The CDR3 bases are TGTGCCAGCAGTGAGATCACAGGGGGGAATCAGCCCCAGCATTTT. It codes for CASSEITGGNQPQHF.

The chain uses TRBV5-5 and TRBJ1-3; a possible D gene is TRBD1 (6 bases). The CDR3 consists of 13 residues. Germline V gives CDR1 SGHKS, CDR2 YYEKEE (reference sequence). Trimming shortened V by 5 bases and J by 4 bases, and 10 bases separated the two germline ends. CDR3 region: CASSGTPGNTIYF. The CDR3 bases are TGTGCCAGCAGTGGGACACCCGGAAACACCATATATTTT.

This rearrangement joins TRBV18 to TRBJ2-1; no reliable D call. The ends were cut back, 0 bases at V and 7 bases at J, with 7 bases in the middle. The CDR3 consists of 13 residues. Germline CDR1 KGHSH, CDR2 LQKENI. Here the CDR3 reads CASSPPDRNEQFF. CDR3 in DNA: TGTGCCAGCTCACCACCCGACCGTAATGAGCAGTTCTTC.

The V call is TRBV5-4, the J call TRBJ2-1; possibly TRBD1 or TRBD2 for D (6 bases each). Trimming removed 0 bases at V and 10 bases at J, with 17 bases between. The CDR3 length is 15 residues. Germline-derived CDR1 and CDR2 are SGHNT and YYREEE (reference sequence). This chain's CDR3 is CASSLGGEGGPEQFF. CDR3 DNA sequence: TGTGCCAGCAGCTTGGGGGGCGAGGGGGGACCAGAGCAGTTCTTC.

This sequence joins TRBV4-3 and TRBJ2-7, with D possibly matching TRBD1 (5 bases). Deletions cut 0 bases from V and 1 base from J, with 7 bases between. Germline V CDR1 and CDR2: LGHNA, YSLEER. The length of the CDR3 is 14 residues. The CDR3 protein is CASSQDPGSYEQYF. CDR3 nucleotides: TGCGCCAGCAGCCAAGATCCAGGGTCCTACGAGCAGTACTTC.

The chain joins TRBV19 to TRBJ2-1; D may be TRBD2 (5 bases). The V gene's germline CDR1 is LNHDA and CDR2 SQIVND (reference sequence). Trimming shortened V by 2 bases and J by 6 bases, and 8 bases separated the two germline ends. The CDR3 spans 13 residues. CDR3 residues: CASSITSPNEQFF. The CDR3 DNA is TGTGCCAGTAGTATAACTAGTCCCAATGAGCAGTTCTTC.

V and J are TRBV27 and TRBJ1-1; D gene ambiguous. The CDR3 loop spans 14 amino acids. Germline V lookup: CDR1 MNHEY, CDR2 SMNVEV (reference sequence). The V and J ends lost 3 bases and 7 bases respectively, with 15 bases between them. CDR3 in DNA: TGTGCCAGCAGTTTGGGTGGTGGAGGTCTTGAAGCTTTCTTT. Translating it yields CASSLGGGGLEAFF.

The rearrangement joins TRBV6-5 to TRBJ2-5; 7 bases are a match to TRBD1. Trimming cost V 5 bases and J 3 bases; bases outside gene matches: 6. The CDR3 totals 14 residues. In germline, CDR1 is MNHEY, CDR2 SVGAGI. CDR3 nucleotide sequence: TGTGCCAGCAGTGGCGGACAGGAAAAAGAGACCCAGTACTTC. It codes for CASSGGQEKETQYF.

This sequence joins TRBV7-9 and TRBJ2-3; D call uncertain. CDR1 SEHNR and CDR2 FQNEAQ come from the germline V gene (reference sequence). The CDR3 extends over 14 amino acids. The V end was cut by 5 bases, the J end by 0 bases, with 9 bases between. The CDR3 region is CASSPTTSTDTQYF. CDR3 in DNA: TGTGCCAGCAGCCCCACGACTAGCACAGATACGCAGTATTTT.

V gene TRBV6-1 combines with J gene TRBJ2-2; 7 bases align to TRBD2. The germline CDR1 and CDR2 sequences are MNHNS and SASEGT. The CDR3 extends over 13 amino acids. The J segment lost 6 bases and the V segment lost 5 bases, leaving 3 bases of the junction unmatched. Written as DNA, the CDR3 is TGTGCCAGCAGTACCCTAGCGGCCGGGGAGCTGTTTTTT. It codes for CASSTLAAGELFF.

J is TRBJ1-5 and V is TRBV28; D not certain. The CDR3 runs to 14 residues. Per the germline V gene, CDR1 is MDHEN and CDR2 is SYDVKM. With 3 bases removed from V and 0 bases from J, the gap between germline ends came to 6 bases. Here the CDR3 reads CASSFELSNQPQHF. The CDR3 DNA follows: TGTGCCAGCAGTTTCGAACTTAGCAATCAGCCCCAGCATTTT.

V and J are TRBV11-2 and TRBJ2-1; TRBD2 agrees at 8 bases. This CDR3 comprises 16 residues. J gave up 3 bases and V 1 base, and 5 bases lay outside the gene matches. Germline CDR1 and CDR2: SGHAT and FQNNGV. The CDR3 loop is CASSLAAGGLYNEQFF. The DNA for the CDR3 is TGTGCCAGCAGCTTAGCCGCGGGGGGCCTCTACAATGAGCAGTTCTTC.

The J gene is TRBJ1-1, the V gene TRBV5-1; D possibly corresponds to TRBD1 (6 bases). Germline CDR1 reads SGHRS; CDR2 reads YFSETQ. The CDR3 runs to 15 residues. V lost 4 bases and J 0 bases, leaving 13 bases between the germline ends. Here the CDR3 reads CASSRGGGLNTEAFF. DNA for the CDR3: TGCGCCAGCAGCCGGGGAGGGGGACTGAACACTGAAGCTTTCTTT. The whole variable domain, remainder taken from reference TRBV5-1 and TRBJ1-1, is KAGVTQTPRYLIKTRGQQVTLSCSPISGHRSVSWYQQTPGQGLQFLFEYFSETQRNKGNFPGRFSGRQFSNSRSEMNVSTLELGDSALYLCASSRGGGLNTEAFFGQGTRLTVV.

V usage is TRBV19 and J usage is TRBJ1-1, with TRBD1 matching 9 bases. V dropped 8 bases and J dropped 6; count of bases not matched to a gene: 4. CDR1 and CDR2 from the germline V gene are LNHDA and SQIVND (reference sequence). The CDR3 contains 12 residues. CDR3 protein: CASQTGGPEAFF. CDR3 sequence (DNA): TGTGCCAGTCAGACAGGGGGACCTGAAGCTTTCTTT.

The rearrangement joins TRBV2 to TRBJ1-1; a weak D match, TRBD1 (6 bases). The CDR3 runs 15 residues. V was shortened by 8 bases and J by 2 bases, with 18 bases between the two germline ends. In germline, CDR1 is SNHLY, CDR2 FYNNEI. CDR3 sequence: CASSRPRDTNTEAFF. The CDR3, as DNA: TGTGCCAGCTCGCGCCCCCGGGACACTAACACTGAAGCTTTCTTT.

The chain uses TRBV23-1 and TRBJ2-3; possibly TRBD1 for D (6 bases). TRBV23-1 is treated as an ORF (open reading frame) with a function not yet certain. V was cut by 0 bases and J by 0 bases, with 19 bases left in between. The CDR3 extends over 19 amino acids. The CDR3 region has the DNA TGCGCCAGCAGTCAATCAAAAAAATCCCGGACAGCTAGCACAGATACGCAGTATTTT. Translating it yields CASSQSKKSRTASTDTQYF.

The chain employs TRBV29-1 and TRBJ1-1; no definite D call. This CDR3 comprises 12 residues. CDR1 SQVTM and CDR2 ANQGSEA come from the germline V gene. Trimming cost V 7 bases and J 1 base, with 10 bases left between them. CDR3 bases: TGCAGCGCCCGACCGTGGAACACTGAAGCTTTCTTT. Its translation is CSARPWNTEAFF.